A single sample gave rise to the 7 T cell receptor beta chains below, sequenced in a study of cytomegalovirus exposure and HLA in healthy donors. PCR involved 60 Vbeta and 13 Jbeta primers. Some clones are missing from TCRdb's copy, which holds only in-frame ones; the method was immunoSEQ multiplex PCR. The sample lists about 280,000 clones, about 87% occurring once. The material sequenced was PBMCs. The receptors come from a woman aged 18 to 35 in good health and CMV-seronegative.

This clone was detected a few times. The V call is TRBV5-1, the J call TRBJ1-6, with D maybe TRBD1 (6 bases). Germline CDR1 SGHRS, CDR2 YFSETQ. This CDR3 region has 18 residues. Between the trimmed V and J ends, which lost 0 bases and 7 bases, there was a span of 20 bases. The CDR3 sequence is CASSLGGPGWGSNSPLHF. The CDR3 nucleotides are TGCGCCAGCAGCTTGGGGGGGCCGGGTTGGGGTTCAAATTCACCCCTCCACTTT.

This clone appeared once. The rearrangement uses TRBV15 and TRBJ2-3; possibly TRBD1 for D (6 bases). Germline V gives CDR1 LNHNV, CDR2 YYDKDF (reference sequence). V was pared by 5 bases and J by 6 bases, with 18 bases between. This CDR3 has 15 residues. This chain's CDR3 is CATSSGERGHDTQYF. For the CDR3, the DNA is TGTGCCACCAGCTCAGGAGAGAGGGGACACGATACGCAGTATTTT.

The genes are TRBV5-1 and TRBJ1-1; TRBD1 agrees at 10 bases. Trimming at V came to 4 bases and at J to 5 bases, leaving 2 bases not matched to a gene. Germline loops: CDR1 SGHRS, CDR2 YFSETQ. This CDR3 contains 13 residues. The CDR3 nucleotides read TGCGCCAGCAGCCCGGGACAGGGGACTGAAGCTTTCTTT. Amino acids: CASSPGQGTEAFF.

The chain links TRBV6-5 to TRBJ2-7; perhaps TRBD2 as D (7 bases). The CDR3 totals 14 residues. The V and J ends lost 2 bases and 6 bases respectively, with 14 bases between them. Germline V gene lookup returns CDR1 MNHEY and CDR2 SVGAGI. CDR3: CASSYTGGLGEQYF. Written as DNA, the CDR3 is TGTGCCAGCAGTTACACGGGGGGCCTCGGCGAGCAGTACTTC.

The chain uses TRBV4-2 and TRBJ1-1; the D gene is possibly TRBD1 (5 bases). With 2 bases removed from V and 1 base from J, the gap between germline ends came to 17 bases. Germline V CDR1 and CDR2: LGHNA, YNFKEQ. The CDR3 totals 17 residues. The CDR3 region has the DNA TGTGCCAGCAGCCAACTTGTCTTGGCAGGGTCGAACACTGAAGCTTTCTTT. It codes for CASSQLVLAGSNTEAFF.

CDR3 loop: CASSIDAQGSLGNTIYF. The CDR3 DNA follows: TGTGCCAGTAGTATAGACGCCCAGGGTTCACTCGGAAACACCATATATTTT. The rearrangement uses TRBV19 and TRBJ1-3; D is possibly TRBD1 (5 bases). Trimming removed 0 bases from V and 4 bases from J, with 16 bases in between. The germline CDR1 and CDR2 sequences are LNHDA and SQIVND (reference sequence). CDR3 length: 17 amino acids.

The rearrangement links TRBV11-2 to TRBJ2-7, with TRBD2 matching 10 bases. The CDR3 covers 15 residues. The germline V gene has CDR1 SGHAT and CDR2 FQNNGV. The ends lost 2 bases at V and 1 base at J; junction bases unmatched: 2. The CDR3 protein is CASSLIAGGSYEQYF. CDR3 coding DNA: TGTGCCAGCAGCTTAATAGCGGGGGGTTCCTACGAGCAGTACTTC.